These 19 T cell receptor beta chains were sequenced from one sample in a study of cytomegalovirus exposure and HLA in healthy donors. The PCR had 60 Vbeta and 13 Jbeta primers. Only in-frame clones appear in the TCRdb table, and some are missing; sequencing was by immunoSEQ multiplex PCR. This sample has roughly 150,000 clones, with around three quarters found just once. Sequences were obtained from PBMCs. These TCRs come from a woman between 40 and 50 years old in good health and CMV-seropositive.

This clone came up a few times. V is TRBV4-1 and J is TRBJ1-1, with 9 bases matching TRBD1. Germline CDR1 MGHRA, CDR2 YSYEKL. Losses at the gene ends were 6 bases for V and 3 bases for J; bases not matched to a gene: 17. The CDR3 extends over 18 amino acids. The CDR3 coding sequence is TGCGCCAGCAGACCTTTAGACAGGGGGAACCCCTATTACACTGAAGCTTTCTTT. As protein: CASRPLDRGNPYYTEAFF.

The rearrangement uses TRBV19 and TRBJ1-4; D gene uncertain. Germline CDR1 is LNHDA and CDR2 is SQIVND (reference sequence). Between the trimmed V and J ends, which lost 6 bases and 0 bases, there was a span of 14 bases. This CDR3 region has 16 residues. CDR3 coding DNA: TGTGCCAGTAGCCCTACAGTATTCGCAACTAATGAAAAACTGTTTTTT. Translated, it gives CASSPTVFATNEKLFF.

The CDR3 DNA reads as TGTGCCAGTAGCCCCGGGGGGGTGTTCTACAATCAGCCCCAGCATTTT. Residues: CASSPGGVFYNQPQHF. The J gene is TRBJ1-5, the V gene TRBV19; tentative D call: TRBD1 (5 bases). CDR1 is LNHDA and CDR2 is SQIVND in the germline V gene (reference sequence). With 6 bases removed from V and 3 bases from J, the gap between germline ends came to 18 bases. The CDR3 totals 16 residues.

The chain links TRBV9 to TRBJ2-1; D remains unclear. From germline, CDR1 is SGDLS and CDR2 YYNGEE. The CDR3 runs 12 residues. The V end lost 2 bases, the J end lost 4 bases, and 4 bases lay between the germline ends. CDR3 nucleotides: TGTGCCAGCAGCGTCGGTTACAATGAGCAGTTCTTC. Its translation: CASSVGYNEQFF.

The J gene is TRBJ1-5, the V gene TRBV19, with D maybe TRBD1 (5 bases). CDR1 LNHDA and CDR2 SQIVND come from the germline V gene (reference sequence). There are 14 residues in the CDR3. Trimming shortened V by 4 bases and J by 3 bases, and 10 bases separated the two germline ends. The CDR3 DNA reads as TGTGCCAGTAGTAGGGGCAGCCCCAATCAGCCCCAGCATTTT. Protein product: CASSRGSPNQPQHF.

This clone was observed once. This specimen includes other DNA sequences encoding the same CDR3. DNA for the CDR3: TGTGCCAGCAGCTTGCGGGCCTACAATGAGCAGTTCTTC. Translated: CASSLRAYNEQFF. The rearrangement links TRBV5-4 to TRBJ2-1, with D hard to call. Trimming removed 1 base at V and 2 bases at J, with 4 bases between. Germline V gene sequence: CDR1 SGHNT, CDR2 YYREEE (reference sequence). The CDR3 is 13 residues long.

For the CDR3, the DNA is TGTGCCAGCACCGGGACTAGCCTCACAGATACGCAGTATTTT. It translates to CASTGTSLTDTQYF. The V and J genes are TRBV11-1 and TRBJ2-3; 9 bases match TRBD2. The CDR3 is 14 residues long. The junction had 4 bases not matched to a gene; V was cut back by 7 bases and J by 2 bases. CDR1 is SGHAT, CDR2 FQDESV, per germline (reference sequence).

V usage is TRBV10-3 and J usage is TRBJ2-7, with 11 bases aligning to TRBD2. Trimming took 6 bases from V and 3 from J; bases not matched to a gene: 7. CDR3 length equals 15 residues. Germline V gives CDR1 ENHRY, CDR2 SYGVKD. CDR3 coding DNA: TGTGCCATCAGCGGAGCCGGGACTAGCGGCTACGAGCAGTACTTC. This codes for CAISGAGTSGYEQYF.

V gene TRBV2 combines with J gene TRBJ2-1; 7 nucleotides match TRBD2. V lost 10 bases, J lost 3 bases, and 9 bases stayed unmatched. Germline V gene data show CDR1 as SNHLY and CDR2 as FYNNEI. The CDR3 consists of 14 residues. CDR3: CATSMGDYYNEQFF. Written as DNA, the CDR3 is TGTGCCACCTCTATGGGGGACTACTACAATGAGCAGTTCTTC.

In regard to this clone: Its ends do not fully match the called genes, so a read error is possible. This chain's CDR3 is CATSRGGVPALETHYF. CDR3 bases: TGTGCCACCAGCAGAGGGGGGGTCCCTGCATTAGAGACCCACTACTTC. The genes are TRBV15 and TRBJ2-5; possible D gene TRBD2, 6 bases. From germline, CDR1 is LNHNV and CDR2 YYDKDF (reference sequence). CDR3 length equals 16 residues.

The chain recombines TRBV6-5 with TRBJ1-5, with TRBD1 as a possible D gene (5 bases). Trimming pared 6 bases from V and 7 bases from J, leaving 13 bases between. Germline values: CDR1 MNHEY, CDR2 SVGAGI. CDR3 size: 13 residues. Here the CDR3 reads CASRASNRQPQHF. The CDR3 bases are TGTGCCAGCAGGGCCTCCAACAGGCAGCCCCAGCATTTT.

The CDR3 sequence is CASSLGLQETQYF. The CDR3 DNA is TGTGCCAGCAGCTTAGGACTACAAGAGACCCAGTACTTC. The chain employs TRBV7-2 and TRBJ2-5; D possibly corresponds to TRBD2 (5 bases). The CDR3 spans 13 residues. Trimming took off 1 base at V and 2 bases at J, with 5 bases between the two ends. Germline CDR1 reads SGHTA; CDR2 reads FQGNSA. The variable domain in full, completed from reference TRBV7-2 and TRBJ2-5, reads GAGVSQSPSNKVTEKGKDVELRCDPISGHTALYWYRQSLGQGLEFLIYFQGNSAPDKSGLPSDRFSAERTGGSVSTLTIQRTQQEDSAVYLCASSLGLQETQYFGPGTRLLVL.

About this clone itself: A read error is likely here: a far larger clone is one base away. The CDR3 spells CASSQEIGGYEQYF. The DNA for the CDR3 is TGTGCCAGCAGCCAAGAAATAGGGGGCTACGAGCAGTACTTC. The chain combines TRBV4-2 with TRBJ2-7; D perhaps matches TRBD1 (6 bases). The ends were cut back, 0 bases at V and 3 bases at J, with 9 bases in the middle. The CDR3 has 14 amino acids. Germline lookup yields CDR1 LGHNA and CDR2 YNFKEQ.

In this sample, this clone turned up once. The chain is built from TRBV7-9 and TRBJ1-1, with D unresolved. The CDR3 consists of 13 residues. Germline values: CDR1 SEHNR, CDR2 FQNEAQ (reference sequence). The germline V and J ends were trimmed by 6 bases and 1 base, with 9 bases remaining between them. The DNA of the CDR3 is TGTGCCAGCAGTCGTACACGGAACACTGAAGCTTTCTTT. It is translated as CASSRTRNTEAFF.

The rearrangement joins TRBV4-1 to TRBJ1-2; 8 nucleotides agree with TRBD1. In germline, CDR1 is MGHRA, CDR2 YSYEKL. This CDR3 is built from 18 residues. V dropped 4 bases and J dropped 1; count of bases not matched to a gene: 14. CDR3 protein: CASSRPPPGQGNNYGYTF. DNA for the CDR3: TGCGCCAGCAGCCGCCCACCGCCCGGACAGGGAAATAACTATGGCTACACCTTC.

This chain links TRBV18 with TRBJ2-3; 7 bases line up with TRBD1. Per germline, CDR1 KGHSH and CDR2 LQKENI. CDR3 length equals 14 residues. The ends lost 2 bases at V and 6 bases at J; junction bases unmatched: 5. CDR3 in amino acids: CASSPDRVQDTQYF. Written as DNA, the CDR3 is TGTGCCAGCTCACCAGACAGGGTCCAGGATACGCAGTATTTT.

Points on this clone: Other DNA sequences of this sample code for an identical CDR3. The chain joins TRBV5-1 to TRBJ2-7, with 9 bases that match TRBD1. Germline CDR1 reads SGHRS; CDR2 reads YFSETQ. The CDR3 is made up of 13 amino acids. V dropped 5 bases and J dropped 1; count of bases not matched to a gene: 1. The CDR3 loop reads CASRGTGSYEQYF. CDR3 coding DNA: TGCGCCAGCAGAGGGACAGGGTCCTACGAGCAGTACTTC.

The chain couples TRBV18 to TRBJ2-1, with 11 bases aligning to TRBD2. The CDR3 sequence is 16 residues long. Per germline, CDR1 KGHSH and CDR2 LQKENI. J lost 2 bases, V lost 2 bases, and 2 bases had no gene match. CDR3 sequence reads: CASSPKLAGAYNEQFF. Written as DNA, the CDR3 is TGTGCCAGCTCACCAAAACTAGCGGGAGCCTACAATGAGCAGTTCTTC. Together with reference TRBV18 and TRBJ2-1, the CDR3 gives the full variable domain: NAGVMQNPRHLVRRRGQEARLRCSPMKGHSHVYWYRQLPEEGLKFMVYLQKENIIDESGMPKERFSAEFPKEGPSILRIQQVVRGDSAAYFCASSPKLAGAYNEQFFGPGTRLTVL.

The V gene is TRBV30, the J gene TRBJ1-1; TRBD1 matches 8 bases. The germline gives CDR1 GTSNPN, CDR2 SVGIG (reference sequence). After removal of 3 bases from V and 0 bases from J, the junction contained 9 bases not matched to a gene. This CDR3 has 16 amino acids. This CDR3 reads CAWSRIPGQVNTEAFF. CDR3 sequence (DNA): TGTGCCTGGAGCAGAATCCCGGGACAGGTGAACACTGAAGCTTTCTTT.